Below, one T cell receptor beta chain is given with its context. As yet, its antigen is unknown. TCRdb's copy holds only in-frame clones and misses some; the assay was immunoSEQ multiplex PCR. Counted here are some 110,000 clones, roughly 80% occurring once; the ten biggest clones make up 4% to 6%. V lost 1 base to trimming and J lost 4 bases, with 17 bases between them. The CDR3 totals 16 residues. Germline V lookup: CDR1 SGHDT, CDR2 YYEEEE. This sample was taken from a study of PD-1 blockade in mismatch repair-deficient tumors. Study-wide findings and caveats: Rapid post-treatment expansion, then contraction, generally preceding radiologic response, marked tumor-resident clones.

This clonotype was sampled from an adult with mismatch repair-deficient cancer. This chain connects TRBV5-6 to TRBJ1-1; the D is unclear. The specimen was peripheral blood, collected about 60 weeks after starting pembrolizumab. CDR3 amino acids: CASSLRRSGATTEAFF. DNA for the CDR3: TGTGCCAGCAGCTTGCGGCGCTCGGGAGCGACCACTGAAGCTTTCTTT.